The next 4 T cell receptor beta chains were all read from a single sample in a study of yellow fever vaccine responses in identical twins. One entry per CDR3 protein results from TCRdb running MiXCR on the RT-PCR reads. The data hold approximately 3,100 distinct CDR3 sequences, with approximately 83% observed a single time. The material was T cells from blood (PBMCs), unsorted or a sorted subset (not recorded which), obtained before or after yellow fever vaccination (not recorded which). These receptors originate from a woman aged 18-35 years who received the yellow fever vaccine.

DNA of the CDR3: TGTGCCAGCAGCTCCATAGCGGGAGGGCCGTACGAGCAGTACTTC. It encodes CASSSIAGGPYEQYF. This chain connects TRBV7-9 to TRBJ2-7; 11 bases fit TRBD2. J lost 4 bases, V lost 4 bases, and 6 bases had no gene match. The CDR3 consists of 15 residues. In germline, CDR1 is SEHNR, CDR2 FQNEAQ (reference sequence).

V gene TRBV4-1 combines with J gene TRBJ1-1; D is uncertain. Germline CDR1 reads MGHRA; CDR2 reads YSYEKL. Deletions cut 2 bases from V and 8 bases from J, with 6 bases between. The CDR3 covers 11 residues. This chain's CDR3 is CASSQRTEAFF. The CDR3 coding sequence is TGCGCCAGCAGCCAACGAACCGAAGCTTTCTTT.

The chain uses TRBV18 and TRBJ2-1, with D maybe TRBD2 (7 bases). V lost 3 bases, J lost 0 bases, and 15 bases lay in between. The CDR3 contains 17 residues. CDR1 and CDR2 from the germline V gene are KGHSH and LQKENI. The CDR3 nucleotides read TGTGCCAGCTCACCCTTCGGGGGGCTCAGCTCCTACAATGAGCAGTTCTTC. Protein sequence: CASSPFGGLSSYNEQFF.

In this sample, this clonotype turned up a few times. This chain joins TRBV4-1 and TRBJ1-1; perhaps TRBD1 as D (5 bases). CDR3 length: 14 amino acids. Germline CDR1 is MGHRA and CDR2 is YSYEKL. Trimming took 4 bases from V and 6 from J, leaving 15 bases between them. As DNA, the CDR3 is TGCGCCAGCAGCCCCACTTCGGGGGGGGCTGAAGCTTTCTTT. Its protein product is CASSPTSGGAEAFF.